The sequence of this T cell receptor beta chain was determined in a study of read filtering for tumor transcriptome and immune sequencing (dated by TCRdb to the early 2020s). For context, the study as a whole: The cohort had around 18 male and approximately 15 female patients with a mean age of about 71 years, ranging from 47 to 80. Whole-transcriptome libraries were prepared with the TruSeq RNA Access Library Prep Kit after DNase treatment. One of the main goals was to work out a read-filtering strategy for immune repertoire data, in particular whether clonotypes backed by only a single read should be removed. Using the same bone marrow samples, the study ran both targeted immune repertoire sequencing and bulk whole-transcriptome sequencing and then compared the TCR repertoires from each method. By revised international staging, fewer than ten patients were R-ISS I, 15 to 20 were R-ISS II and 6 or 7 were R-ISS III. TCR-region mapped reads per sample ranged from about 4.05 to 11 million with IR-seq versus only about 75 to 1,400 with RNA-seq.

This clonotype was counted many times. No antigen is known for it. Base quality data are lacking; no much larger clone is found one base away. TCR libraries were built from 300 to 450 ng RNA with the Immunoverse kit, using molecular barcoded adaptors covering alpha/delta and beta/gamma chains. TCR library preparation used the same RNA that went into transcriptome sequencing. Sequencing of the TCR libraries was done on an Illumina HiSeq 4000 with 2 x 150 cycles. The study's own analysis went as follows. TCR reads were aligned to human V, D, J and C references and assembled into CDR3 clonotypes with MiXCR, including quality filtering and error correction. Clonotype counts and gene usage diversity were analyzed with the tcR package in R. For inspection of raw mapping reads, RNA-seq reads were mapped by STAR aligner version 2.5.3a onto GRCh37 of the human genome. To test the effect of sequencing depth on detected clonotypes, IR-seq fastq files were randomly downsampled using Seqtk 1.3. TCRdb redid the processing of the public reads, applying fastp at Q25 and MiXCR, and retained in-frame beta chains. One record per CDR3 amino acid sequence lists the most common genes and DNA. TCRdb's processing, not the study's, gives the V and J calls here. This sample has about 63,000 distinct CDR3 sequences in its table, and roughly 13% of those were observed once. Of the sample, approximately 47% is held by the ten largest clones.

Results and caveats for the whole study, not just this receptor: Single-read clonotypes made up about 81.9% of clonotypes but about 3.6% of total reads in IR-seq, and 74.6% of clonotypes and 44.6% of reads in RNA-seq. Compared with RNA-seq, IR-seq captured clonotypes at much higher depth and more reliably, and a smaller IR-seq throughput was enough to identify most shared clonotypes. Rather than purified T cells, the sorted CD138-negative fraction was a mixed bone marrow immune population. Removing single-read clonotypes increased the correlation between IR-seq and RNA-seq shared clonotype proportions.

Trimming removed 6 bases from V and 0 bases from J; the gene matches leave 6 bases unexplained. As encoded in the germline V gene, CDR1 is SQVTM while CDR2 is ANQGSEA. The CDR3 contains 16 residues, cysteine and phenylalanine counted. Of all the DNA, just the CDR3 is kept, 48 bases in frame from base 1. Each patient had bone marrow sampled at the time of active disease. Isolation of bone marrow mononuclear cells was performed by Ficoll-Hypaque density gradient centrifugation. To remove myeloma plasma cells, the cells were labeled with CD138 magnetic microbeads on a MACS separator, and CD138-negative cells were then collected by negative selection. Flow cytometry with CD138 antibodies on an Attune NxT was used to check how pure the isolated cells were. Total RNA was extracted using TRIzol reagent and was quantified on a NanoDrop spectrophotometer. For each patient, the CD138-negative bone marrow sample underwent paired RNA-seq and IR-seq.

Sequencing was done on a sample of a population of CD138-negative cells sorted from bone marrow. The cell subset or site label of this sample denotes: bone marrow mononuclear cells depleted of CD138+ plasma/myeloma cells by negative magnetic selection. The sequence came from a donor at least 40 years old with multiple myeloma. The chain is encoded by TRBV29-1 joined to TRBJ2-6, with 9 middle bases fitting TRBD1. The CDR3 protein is CSVLGQGGSGANVLTF. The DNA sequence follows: TGCAGCGTGCTGGGACAGGGAGGCTCTGGGGCCAACGTCCTGACTTTC.